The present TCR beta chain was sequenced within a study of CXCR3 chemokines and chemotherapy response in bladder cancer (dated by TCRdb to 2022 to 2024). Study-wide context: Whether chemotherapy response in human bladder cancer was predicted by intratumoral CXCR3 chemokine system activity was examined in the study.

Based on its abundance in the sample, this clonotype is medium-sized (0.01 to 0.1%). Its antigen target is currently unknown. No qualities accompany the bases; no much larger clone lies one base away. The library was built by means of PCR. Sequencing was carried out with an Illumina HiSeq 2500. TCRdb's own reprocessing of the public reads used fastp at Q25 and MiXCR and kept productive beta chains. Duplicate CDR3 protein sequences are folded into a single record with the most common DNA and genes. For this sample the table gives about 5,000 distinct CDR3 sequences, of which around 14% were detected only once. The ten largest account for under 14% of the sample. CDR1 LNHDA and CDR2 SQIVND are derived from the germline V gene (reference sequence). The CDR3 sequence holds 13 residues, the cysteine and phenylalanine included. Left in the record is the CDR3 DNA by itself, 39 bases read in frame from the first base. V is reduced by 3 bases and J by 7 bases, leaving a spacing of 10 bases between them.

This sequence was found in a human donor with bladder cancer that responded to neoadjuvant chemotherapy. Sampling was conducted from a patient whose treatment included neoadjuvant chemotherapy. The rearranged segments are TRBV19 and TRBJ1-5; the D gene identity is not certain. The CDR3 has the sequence CASSMGSGQPQHF. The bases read TGTGCCAGTAGTATGGGCTCGGGGCAGCCCCAGCATTTT.